Below, 12 T cell receptor beta chains from the same sample are listed, as sequenced in a study of radiation and T cells in renal cell carcinoma. Documented time point: baseline pretreatment blood. The treatment denotes: 15 Gy SBRT to primary tumor, nephrectomy 4 weeks later. Generated by immunoSEQ multiplex PCR, the TCRdb table keeps only in-frame clones and is missing some. This repertoire shows about 150,000 clones, 88% found once; its top ten account for 3.5% to 5%. Sequenced material: blood, taken from a patient whose treatment included radiotherapy and nephrectomy. These receptors were taken from a woman between 65 and 79 years old with renal cell carcinoma.

This clone was recorded only once. This chain joins TRBV9 and TRBJ2-7, with TRBD2 as a possible D gene (5 bases). This CDR3 has 15 residues. V lost 3 bases and J 4 bases, leaving 17 bases between the germline ends. Per germline, CDR1 SGDLS and CDR2 YYNGEE. CDR3 in amino acids: CASSAHADGVYEQYF. DNA of the CDR3: TGTGCCAGCAGCGCTCACGCCGACGGGGTTTACGAGCAGTACTTC.

This clone was recorded only once. This rearrangement joins TRBV28 to TRBJ1-2; D unclear. The CDR3 totals 16 residues. The V end was cut by 1 base, the J end by 4 bases, with 16 bases between. CDR1 and CDR2 (germline): MDHEN, SYDVKM. CDR3 protein: CASSLSQRVSGYGYTF. DNA for the CDR3: TGTGCCAGCAGTTTATCCCAACGGGTAAGCGGCTATGGCTACACCTTC.

Written as DNA, the CDR3 is TGTGCCAGCAGCTTCGGGCAGAGTAGCAATCAGCCCCAGCATTTT. Translation gives CASSFGQSSNQPQHF. The chain combines TRBV5-6 with TRBJ1-5; D uncertain. CDR3 length equals 15 residues. Trimming cost V 2 bases and J 0 bases, with 9 bases left between them. Germline V CDR1 and CDR2: SGHDT, YYEEEE.

The V gene is TRBV7-9, the J gene TRBJ2-5, with 8 bases aligning to TRBD2. With 1 base clipped from V and 2 bases from J, the junction kept 6 bases outside the gene matches. This CDR3 contains 16 residues. Germline V gene lookup returns CDR1 SEHNR and CDR2 FQNEAQ (reference sequence). The CDR3: CASSLVRGGFQETQYF. The CDR3 region has the DNA TGTGCCAGCAGCTTAGTCCGGGGGGGATTTCAAGAGACCCAGTACTTC.

The chain uses TRBV7-2 and TRBJ1-4; D gene uncertain. The CDR3 is made up of 15 amino acids. Trimming took 1 base from V and 5 from J, leaving 11 bases between them. CDR1 is SGHTA and CDR2 is FQGNSA in the germline V gene. This chain's CDR3 is CASSLGLDPNEKLFF. In DNA form, the CDR3 reads TGTGCCAGCAGCTTAGGGCTCGACCCAAATGAAAAACTGTTTTTT.

This clone has just a few counts. The CDR3 loop is CASTRTGANTEAFF. As DNA, the CDR3 is TGTGCCAGTACTCGGACAGGGGCCAACACTGAAGCTTTCTTT. The chain links TRBV19 to TRBJ1-1; 9 bases match TRBD1. In germline, CDR1 is LNHDA, CDR2 SQIVND (reference sequence). V dropped 7 bases and J dropped 2; count of bases not matched to a gene: 5. CDR3 size: 14 residues.

The chain uses TRBV7-3 and TRBJ2-5; D not resolved. The CDR3 is 13 amino acids. Looked up from germline, CDR1 is SGHTA and CDR2 is FQGTGA. Trimming shortened V by 0 bases and J by 3 bases, and 5 bases separated the two germline ends. In DNA form, the CDR3 reads TGTGCCAGCAGCTTAACGTTAGAAGAGACCCAGTACTTC. The encoded protein is CASSLTLEETQYF.

The chain recombines TRBV11-3 with TRBJ2-1; D gene uncertain. This CDR3 is 15 amino acids long. Germline V gene data show CDR1 as SGHNT and CDR2 as YENEEA. V gave up 1 base and J gave up 0 bases, with 7 bases separating them. CDR3 sequence reads: CASSLGTRSYNEQFF. In DNA, the CDR3 is TGTGCCAGCAGCTTAGGGACCCGCTCCTACAATGAGCAGTTCTTC.

V usage is TRBV5-6 and J usage is TRBJ2-2; possible D gene TRBD1, 5 bases. V lost 0 bases to trimming and J lost 1 base, with 7 bases between them. Germline assignment: CDR1 SGHDT and CDR2 YYEEEE. This CDR3 has 15 residues. Here the CDR3 DNA reads TGTGCCAGCAGCTTGGACAGGAGGAACACCGGGGAGCTGTTTTTT. It yields the protein CASSLDRRNTGELFF.

J is TRBJ1-6 and V is TRBV6-4; a possible D gene is TRBD1 (5 bases). Germline CDR1 MRHNA, CDR2 SNTAGT. The length of the CDR3 is 15 residues. V was pared by 5 bases and J by 10 bases, with 18 bases between. The CDR3, as DNA: TGTGCCAGCAGTCCCCAGGGTGTGATAGGATCACCCCTCCACTTT. This encodes CASSPQGVIGSPLHF.

This clone was seen a single time. The chain joins TRBV29-1 to TRBJ2-7, with D possibly being TRBD2 (6 bases). V was trimmed by 1 base and J by 4 bases, leaving 11 bases between them. The CDR3 spans 13 residues. Germline V gene data show CDR1 as SQVTM and CDR2 as ANQGSEA. CDR3 amino acids: CSVEVGGTYEQYF. In nucleotides, the CDR3 is TGCAGCGTTGAAGTGGGAGGTACTTACGAGCAGTACTTC.

This clone showed up just once. This chain connects TRBV19 to TRBJ2-2, with 7 bases lining up with TRBD1. The CDR3 totals 16 residues. Germline assignment: CDR1 LNHDA and CDR2 SQIVND (reference sequence). J gave up 7 bases and V 5 bases, and 13 bases lay outside the gene matches. CDR3 coding DNA: TGTGCCAGTAGTCCATTATCTGACAGGGTCGGCGGGGAGCTGTTTTTT. This gives the protein CASSPLSDRVGGELFF.